The clone carrying this TCR beta chain was observed many times. Its antigen is not known. CDR1 is GTSNPN, CDR2 SVGIG, per germline (reference sequence). The CDR3 totals 12 residues. The germline V and J ends were trimmed by 5 bases and 4 bases, with 11 bases remaining between them. The library came from three nested PCR rounds adapted from ARM-PCR protocols. Each CDR3 protein is one row after TCRdb ran MiXCR on the multiplex PCR reads. The repertoire consists of about 60,000 distinct CDR3 sequences, with more than 55% occurring once and the leading ten covering about 32%. The data are from a study of tumor and adjacent non-tumor tissue in lung cancer. Study details: Patients comprised over 9 adenocarcinoma, a couple of squamous cell carcinoma and 1 small cell lung cancer. Study results and limitations: Tumor tissue had significantly higher TCR diversity than normal lung. Top 100 clones took a larger repertoire share in normal lung.

The template was RNA from unsorted bulk tissue. This non-tumor lung sample came from over 3 cm beyond the tumor edge. Between August and November 2014, newly diagnosed, chemotherapy-naive lung cancer patients underwent thoracic surgery in China. The TCR originated in a man aged 70-80 years with non-small cell lung cancer. The sequenced sample consisted of distant non-tumor lung tissue. This chain connects TRBV30 to TRBJ1-1, with a possible D match to TRBD1 (6 bases). The chain's CDR3 is CAWARGATEAFF. The DNA of the CDR3 is TGTGCCTGGGCGAGGGGGGCCACTGAAGCTTTCTTT. The full variable domain, rest sourced from reference TRBV30 and TRBJ1-1, is SQTIHQWPATLVQPVGSPLSLECTVEGTSNPNLYWYRQAAGRGLQLLFYSVGIGQISSEVPQNLSASRPQDRQFILSSKKLLLSDSGFYLCAWARGATEAFFGQGTRLTVV.